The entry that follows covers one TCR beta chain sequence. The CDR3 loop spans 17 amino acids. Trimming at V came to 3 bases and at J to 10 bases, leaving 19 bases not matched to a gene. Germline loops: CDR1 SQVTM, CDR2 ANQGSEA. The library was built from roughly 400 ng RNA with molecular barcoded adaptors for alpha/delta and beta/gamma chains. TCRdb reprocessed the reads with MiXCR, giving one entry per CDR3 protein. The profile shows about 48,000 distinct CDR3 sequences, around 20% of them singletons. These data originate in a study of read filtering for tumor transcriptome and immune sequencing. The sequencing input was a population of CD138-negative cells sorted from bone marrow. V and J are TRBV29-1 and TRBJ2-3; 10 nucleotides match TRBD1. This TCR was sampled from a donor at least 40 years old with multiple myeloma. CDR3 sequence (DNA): TGCAGCGTTGACGGGGGGGGAGAGACAGGGGGCTTTGATGCGCAGTATTTT. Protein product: CSVDGGGETGGFDAQYF.